Listed here are 19 T cell receptor beta chains from one sample, sequenced in a study of OX40 agonist ivuxolimab in advanced cancers. Repertoires were generated with immunoSEQ multiplex PCR, while TCRdb's copy carries only in-frame clones and drops some. The sample yields around 94,000 clones, about 92% seen once. This material consisted of CD4+ or CD8+ T cells sorted from blood, taken in a trial of the OX40 agonist ivuxolimab. The receptors stem from an adult with an advanced solid tumor such as melanoma, head and neck, liver or kidney cancer.

The rearrangement links TRBV4-1 to TRBJ1-4, with 9 positions matching TRBD1. With 1 base clipped from V and 3 bases from J, the junction kept 12 bases outside the gene matches. The V gene's germline CDR1 is MGHRA and CDR2 YSYEKL. The CDR3 is 19 amino acids. This CDR3 is CASSQAPGQGVSANEKLFF. CDR3 bases: TGCGCCAGCAGCCAAGCGCCGGGACAGGGAGTATCAGCTAATGAAAAACTGTTTTTT.

The chain is built from TRBV2 and TRBJ1-5, with 9 bases that match TRBD1. CDR3 length: 15 amino acids. The V segment lost 6 bases and the J segment 3 bases; nucleotides outside the gene matches: 6. From germline, CDR1 is SNHLY and CDR2 FYNNEI. The CDR3 DNA reads TGTGCCAGCAGGCCGGGACAGGGTACCAATCAGCCCCAGCATTTT. Translating gives CASRPGQGTNQPQHF.

The rearrangement uses TRBV7-6 and TRBJ1-5; D may be TRBD1 (5 bases). This CDR3 comprises 14 residues. Germline loops: CDR1 SGHVS, CDR2 FNYEAQ. V was cut by 1 base and J by 4 bases, with 8 bases left in between. As DNA, the CDR3 is TGTGCCAGCAGCTTAGAGGCAGGGAATCAGCCCCAGCATTTT. It is translated as CASSLEAGNQPQHF.

The J gene is TRBJ2-5, the V gene TRBV30; TRBD1 aligns across 10 bases. Germline V gives CDR1 GTSNPN, CDR2 SVGIG (reference sequence). The CDR3 loop spans 13 amino acids. J was trimmed by 5 bases and V by 3 bases; bases with no gene match: 3. CDR3 DNA sequence: TGTGCCTGGAGGGGGACAGGGGACGAGACCCAGTACTTC. It is translated as CAWRGTGDETQYF. The variable domain in full, with the rest retrieved from reference TRBV30 and TRBJ2-5, is SQTIHQWPATLVQPVGSPLSLECTVEGTSNPNLYWYRQAAGRGLQLLFYSVGIGQISSEVPQNLSASRPQDRQFILSSKKLLLSDSGFYLCAWRGTGDETQYFGPGTRLLVL.

The genes are TRBV11-2 and TRBJ2-3; TRBD2 matches 7 bases. Germline loops: CDR1 SGHAT, CDR2 FQNNGV. Trimming took 5 bases from V and 0 from J; bases not matched to a gene: 14. The CDR3 has 18 amino acids. The DNA for the CDR3 is TGTGCCAGCAGCACGGATACTAGGGACTACCCCAGCACAGATACGCAGTATTTT. Translated: CASSTDTRDYPSTDTQYF.

The chain links TRBV4-1 to TRBJ2-1; weak D call: TRBD2 (5 bases). Trimming cost V 4 bases and J 8 bases, with 6 bases left between them. From germline, CDR1 is MGHRA and CDR2 YSYEKL. The length of the CDR3 is 11 residues. The CDR3 DNA sequence: TGCGCCAGCAGCCCGGGGTATGAGCAGTTCTTC. It encodes CASSPGYEQFF.

The chain links TRBV30 to TRBJ2-3; TRBD2 is a possible D gene (5 bases). This CDR3 comprises 14 residues. Germline V CDR1 and CDR2: GTSNPN, SVGIG (reference sequence). Trimming shortened V by 1 base and J by 4 bases, and 12 bases separated the two germline ends. For the CDR3, the DNA is TGTGCCTGGAGTGAGGGAGCTATTCCAGATACGCAGTATTTT. This codes for CAWSEGAIPDTQYF.

The chain combines TRBV11-2 with TRBJ1-1; D ambiguous. Germline CDR1 is SGHAT and CDR2 is FQNNGV. The ends were cut back, 0 bases at V and 4 bases at J, with 12 bases in the middle. The CDR3 is 15 amino acids. CDR3 nucleotides: TGTGCCAGCAGCTTAGATCACTTTGTGATCACTGAAGCTTTCTTT. Translation gives CASSLDHFVITEAFF.

J is TRBJ2-7 and V is TRBV30; 10 bases are a match to TRBD1. This CDR3 is built from 14 residues. J was trimmed by 3 bases and V by 3 bases; bases with no gene match: 5. Germline CDR1 is GTSNPN and CDR2 is SVGIG (reference sequence). Here the CDR3 reads CAWSSGTGDYEQYF. DNA for the CDR3: TGTGCCTGGAGCAGTGGGACAGGGGACTACGAGCAGTACTTC.

This clone came up a few times. The chain has TRBV27 and TRBJ2-7; tentatively, D is TRBD1 or TRBD2 (5 bases each). This CDR3 contains 13 residues. Germline CDR1 and CDR2: MNHEY and SMNVEV (reference sequence). V lost 3 bases to trimming and J lost 6 bases, with 12 bases between them. CDR3 sequence (DNA): TGTGCCAGCAGTTTGGGTGGGGGAAGCGAGCAGTACTTC. The encoded protein is CASSLGGGSEQYF.

The chain couples TRBV6-5 to TRBJ1-2; D remains unclear. CDR1 MNHEY and CDR2 SVGAGI come from the germline V gene. The CDR3 is 16 residues long. V was cut by 4 bases and J by 4 bases, with 19 bases left in between. In DNA, the CDR3 is TGTGCCAGCAGTTTGAGGGCGTATAGTAAGGGCTATGGCTACACCTTC. Its translation is CASSLRAYSKGYGYTF.

CDR3 residues: CATRLTDTQYF. The CDR3 DNA reads TGTGCCACCCGCCTCACAGATACGCAGTATTTT. V gene TRBV19 combines with J gene TRBJ2-3, with D unresolved. The CDR3 sequence is 11 residues long. Germline V gene sequence: CDR1 LNHDA, CDR2 SQIVND (reference sequence). Trimming took off 10 bases at V and 2 bases at J, with 7 bases between the two ends.

V is TRBV4-1 and J is TRBJ1-6, with D possibly matching TRBD1 (6 bases). Trimming shortened V by 4 bases and J by 7 bases, and 23 bases separated the two germline ends. CDR1 is MGHRA and CDR2 is YSYEKL in the germline V gene. The CDR3 loop spans 18 amino acids. CDR3 sequence reads: CASSPRQVGVGRNSPLHF. As DNA, the CDR3 is TGCGCCAGCAGCCCCCGACAGGTCGGCGTGGGCCGCAATTCACCCCTCCACTTT.

This sequence joins TRBV7-8 and TRBJ2-2, with D tentatively TRBD2 (5 bases). Between the trimmed V and J ends, which lost 5 bases and 7 bases, there was a span of 11 bases. Germline assignment: CDR1 SGHVS and CDR2 FQNEAQ. The CDR3 is made up of 13 amino acids. The chain's CDR3 is CASSLPGSGELFF. The CDR3 DNA reads TGTGCCAGCAGCCTACCGGGGAGCGGGGAGCTGTTTTTT.

The chain recombines TRBV9 with TRBJ1-2; D unresolved. CDR1 and CDR2 from the germline V gene are SGDLS and YYNGEE. Deletions cut 4 bases from V and 5 bases from J, with 27 bases between. This CDR3 is built from 18 residues. The CDR3 spells CASSSNPRDGSPQYGYTF. CDR3 in DNA: TGTGCCAGCAGCTCAAACCCCCGAGATGGGTCCCCTCAATATGGCTACACCTTC.

This clone was counted once. J is TRBJ2-1 and V is TRBV15, with no clear D. Germline V gives CDR1 LNHNV, CDR2 YYDKDF (reference sequence). V dropped 4 bases and J dropped 0 bases, with 10 bases sitting between them. The CDR3 is 15 residues long. CDR3 loop: CATSTRRSSYNEQFF. CDR3 sequence (DNA): TGTGCCACCAGCACACGAAGGAGCTCCTACAATGAGCAGTTCTTC.

This sequence joins TRBV2 and TRBJ2-1; D is possibly TRBD2 (6 bases). CDR3 size: 16 residues. The ends were cut back, 2 bases at V and 7 bases at J, with 18 bases in the middle. Germline loops: CDR1 SNHLY, CDR2 FYNNEI. CDR3 bases: TGTGCCAGCAGTGAATCCCTGGCGACTAGACGTAATGAGCAGTTCTTC. Translated, it gives CASSESLATRRNEQFF.

CDR3 bases: TGTGCCAGCAGCCCCTCCCTTGGAGGGGGCGGGTACTATGGCTACACCTTC. It specifies CASSPSLGGGGYYGYTF. The rearrangement links TRBV7-2 to TRBJ1-2; TRBD1 agrees at 7 bases. The germline V gene encodes CDR1 SGHTA and CDR2 FQGNSA. Trimming cost V 5 bases and J 3 bases; bases outside gene matches: 15. The CDR3 is made up of 17 amino acids.

The chain recombines TRBV6-5 with TRBJ2-2, with TRBD2 as a possible D gene (5 bases). Germline assignment: CDR1 MNHEY and CDR2 SVGAGI. The CDR3 contains 15 residues. Trimming took 2 bases from V and 4 from J, leaving 11 bases between them. The DNA of the CDR3 is TGTGCCAGCAGTTACGTCCTACGGGGCACCGGGGAGCTGTTTTTT. It codes for CASSYVLRGTGELFF.